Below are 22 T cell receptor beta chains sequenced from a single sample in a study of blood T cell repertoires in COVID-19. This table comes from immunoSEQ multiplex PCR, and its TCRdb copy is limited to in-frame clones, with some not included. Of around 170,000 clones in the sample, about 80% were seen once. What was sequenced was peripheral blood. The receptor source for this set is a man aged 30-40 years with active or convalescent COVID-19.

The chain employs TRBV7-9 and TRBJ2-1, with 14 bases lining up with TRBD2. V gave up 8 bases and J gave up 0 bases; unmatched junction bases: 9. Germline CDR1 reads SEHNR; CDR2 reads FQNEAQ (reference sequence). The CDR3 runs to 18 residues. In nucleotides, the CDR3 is TGTGCCAGCCGCCGGGGACTAGCGGGAGCCTTCTCCTACAATGAGCAGTTCTTC. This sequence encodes CASRRGLAGAFSYNEQFF.

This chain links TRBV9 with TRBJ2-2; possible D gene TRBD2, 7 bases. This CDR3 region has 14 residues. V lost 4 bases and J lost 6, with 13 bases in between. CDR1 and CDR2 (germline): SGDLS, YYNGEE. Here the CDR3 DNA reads TGTGCCAGCAGCCCCGAGGGGGGGGCCGGGGAGCTGTTTTTT. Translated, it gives CASSPEGGAGELFF.

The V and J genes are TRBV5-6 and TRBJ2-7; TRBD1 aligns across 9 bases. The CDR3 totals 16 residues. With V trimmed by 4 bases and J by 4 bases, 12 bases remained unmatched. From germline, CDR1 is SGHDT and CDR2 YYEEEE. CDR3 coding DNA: TGTGCCAGCAGCCGACAAAAAGGGACAGGGCAGTACGAGCAGTACGTC. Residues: CASSRQKGTGQYEQYV.

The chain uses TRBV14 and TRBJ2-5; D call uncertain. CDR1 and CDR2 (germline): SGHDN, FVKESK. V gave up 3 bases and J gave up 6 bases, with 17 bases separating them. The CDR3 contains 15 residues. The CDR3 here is CASSQTPPLQKTQYF. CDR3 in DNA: TGTGCCAGCAGCCAGACTCCCCCCTTACAAAAGACCCAGTACTTC.

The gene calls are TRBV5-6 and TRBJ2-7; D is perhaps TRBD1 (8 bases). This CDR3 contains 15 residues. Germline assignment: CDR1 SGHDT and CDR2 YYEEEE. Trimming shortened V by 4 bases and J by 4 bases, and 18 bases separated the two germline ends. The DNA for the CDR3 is TGTGCCAGCAGCCTCTTTGGACAGGGAGGGTACGAGCAGTACTTC. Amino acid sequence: CASSLFGQGGYEQYF. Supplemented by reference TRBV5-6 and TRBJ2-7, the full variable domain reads DAGVTQSPTHLIKTRGQQVTLRCSPKSGHDTVSWYQQALGQGPQFIFQYYEEEERQRGNFPDRFSGHQFPNYSSELNVNALLLGDSALYLCASSLFGQGGYEQYFGPGTRLTVT.

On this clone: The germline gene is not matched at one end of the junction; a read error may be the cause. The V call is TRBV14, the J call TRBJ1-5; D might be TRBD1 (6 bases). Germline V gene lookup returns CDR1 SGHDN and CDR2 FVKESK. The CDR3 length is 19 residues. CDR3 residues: CASSQDRAGDHHSNQTQHF. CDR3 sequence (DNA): TGTGCCAGCAGCCAAGATCGGGCAGGGGACCATCATAGCAATCAGACCCAGCATTTT.

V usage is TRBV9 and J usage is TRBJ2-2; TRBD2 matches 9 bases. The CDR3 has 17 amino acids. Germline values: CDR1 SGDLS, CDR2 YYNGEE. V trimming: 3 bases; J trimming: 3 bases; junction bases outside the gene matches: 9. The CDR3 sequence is CASSAPREGPDTGELFF. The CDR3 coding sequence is TGTGCCAGCAGCGCCCCGCGGGAGGGCCCTGACACCGGGGAGCTGTTTTTT.

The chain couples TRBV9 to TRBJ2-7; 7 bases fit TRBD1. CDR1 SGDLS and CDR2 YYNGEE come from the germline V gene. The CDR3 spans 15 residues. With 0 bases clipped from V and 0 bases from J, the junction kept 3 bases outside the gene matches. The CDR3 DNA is TGTGCCAGCAGCGTAGAGAGGACAGGCTCCTACGAGCAGTACGTC. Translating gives CASSVERTGSYEQYV.

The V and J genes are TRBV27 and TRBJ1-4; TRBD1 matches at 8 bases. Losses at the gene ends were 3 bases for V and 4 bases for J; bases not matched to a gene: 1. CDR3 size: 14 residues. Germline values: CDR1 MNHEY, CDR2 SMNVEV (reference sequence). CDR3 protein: CASSFGQGNEKLFF. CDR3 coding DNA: TGTGCCAGCAGTTTCGGACAGGGTAATGAAAAACTGTTTTTT.

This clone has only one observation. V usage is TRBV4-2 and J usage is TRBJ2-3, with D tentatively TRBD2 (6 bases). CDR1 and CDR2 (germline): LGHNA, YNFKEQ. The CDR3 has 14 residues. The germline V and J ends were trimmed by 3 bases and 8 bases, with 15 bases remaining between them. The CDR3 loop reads CASSQDSLGGTQYF. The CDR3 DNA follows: TGTGCCAGCAGCCAGGACTCCCTCGGGGGTACGCAGTATTTT.

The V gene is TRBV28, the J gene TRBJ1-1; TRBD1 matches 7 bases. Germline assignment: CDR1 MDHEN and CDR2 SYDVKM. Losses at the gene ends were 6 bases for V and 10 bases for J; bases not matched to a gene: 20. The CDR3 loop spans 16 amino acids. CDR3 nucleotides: TGTGCCAGCAGCAATCGACAGGGAGGTACAAGGTCTGGAGCTTTCTTT. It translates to CASSNRQGGTRSGAFF. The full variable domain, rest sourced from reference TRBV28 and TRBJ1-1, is DVKVTQSSRYLVKRTGEKVFLECVQDMDHENMFWYRQDPGLGLRLIYFSYDVKMKEKGDIPEGYSVSREKKERFSLILESASTNQTSMYLCASSNRQGGTRSGAFFGQGTRLTVV.

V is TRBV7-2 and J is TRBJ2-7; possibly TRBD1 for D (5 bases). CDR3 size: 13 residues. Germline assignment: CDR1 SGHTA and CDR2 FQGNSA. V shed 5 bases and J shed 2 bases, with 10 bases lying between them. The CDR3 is CASSRQGAYEQYF. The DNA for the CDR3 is TGTGCCAGCAGCCGCCAGGGCGCCTACGAGCAGTACTTC. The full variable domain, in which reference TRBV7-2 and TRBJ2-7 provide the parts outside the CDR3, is GAGVSQSPSNKVTEKGKDVELRCDPISGHTALYWYRQSLGQGLEFLIYFQGNSAPDKSGLPSDRFSAERTGGSVSTLTIQRTQQEDSAVYLCASSRQGAYEQYFGPGTRLTVT.

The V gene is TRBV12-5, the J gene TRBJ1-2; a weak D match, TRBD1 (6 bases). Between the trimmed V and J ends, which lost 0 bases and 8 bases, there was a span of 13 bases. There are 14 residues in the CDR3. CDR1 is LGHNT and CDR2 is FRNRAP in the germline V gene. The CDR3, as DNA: TGTGCTAGTGGTTTGGTATCGGGGGGCGCGGGCTACACCTTC. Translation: CASGLVSGGAGYTF.

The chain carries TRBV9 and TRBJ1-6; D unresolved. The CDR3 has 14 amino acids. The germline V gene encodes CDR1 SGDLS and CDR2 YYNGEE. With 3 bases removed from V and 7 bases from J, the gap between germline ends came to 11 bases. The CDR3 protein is CASSGLVSNSPLHF. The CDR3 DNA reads TGTGCCAGCAGCGGACTTGTCTCCAATTCACCCCTCCACTTT.

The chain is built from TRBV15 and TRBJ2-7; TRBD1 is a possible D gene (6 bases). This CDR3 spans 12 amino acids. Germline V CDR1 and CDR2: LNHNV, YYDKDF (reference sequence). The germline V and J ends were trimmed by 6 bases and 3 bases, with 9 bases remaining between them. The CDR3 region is CATRGHLYEQYF. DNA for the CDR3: TGTGCCACCAGGGGACACCTCTACGAGCAGTACTTC.

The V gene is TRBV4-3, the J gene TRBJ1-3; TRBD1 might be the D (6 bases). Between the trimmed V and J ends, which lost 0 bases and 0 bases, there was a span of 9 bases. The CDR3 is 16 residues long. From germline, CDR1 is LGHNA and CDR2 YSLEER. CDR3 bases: TGCGCCAGCAGCCAAGACGGCAGGGGCTCTGGAAACACCATATATTTT. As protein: CASSQDGRGSGNTIYF.

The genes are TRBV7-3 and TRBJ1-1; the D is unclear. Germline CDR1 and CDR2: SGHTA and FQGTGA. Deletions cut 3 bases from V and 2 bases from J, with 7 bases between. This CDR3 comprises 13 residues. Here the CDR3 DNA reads TGTGCCAGCAGCTTCGAGGGAAACACTGAAGCTTTCTTT. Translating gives CASSFEGNTEAFF. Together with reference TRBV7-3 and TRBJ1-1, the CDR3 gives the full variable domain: GAGVSQTPSNKVTEKGKYVELRCDPISGHTALYWYRQSLGQGPEFLIYFQGTGAADDSGLPNDRFFAVRPEGSVSTLKIQRTERGDSAVYLCASSFEGNTEAFFGQGTRLTVV.

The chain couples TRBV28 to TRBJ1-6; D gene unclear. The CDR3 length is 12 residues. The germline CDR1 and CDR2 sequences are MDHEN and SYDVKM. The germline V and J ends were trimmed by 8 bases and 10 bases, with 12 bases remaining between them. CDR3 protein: CASEGVGSPLHF. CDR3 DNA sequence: TGTGCCAGCGAGGGTGTCGGATCACCCCTCCACTTT.

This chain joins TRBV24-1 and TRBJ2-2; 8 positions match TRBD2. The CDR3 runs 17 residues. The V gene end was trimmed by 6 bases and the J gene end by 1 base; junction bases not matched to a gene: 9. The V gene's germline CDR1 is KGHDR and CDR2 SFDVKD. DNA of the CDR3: TGTGCCACCAGTAGTGCAGCGGGAGCGAGGAACACCGGGGAGCTGTTTTTT. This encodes CATSSAAGARNTGELFF.

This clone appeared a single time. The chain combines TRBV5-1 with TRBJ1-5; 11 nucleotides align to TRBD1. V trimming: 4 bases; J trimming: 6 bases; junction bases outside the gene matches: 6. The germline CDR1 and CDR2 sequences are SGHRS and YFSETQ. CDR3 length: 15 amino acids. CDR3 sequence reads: CASSPGQGAGQPQHF. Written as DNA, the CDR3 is TGCGCCAGCAGCCCCGGACAGGGGGCTGGTCAGCCCCAGCATTTT. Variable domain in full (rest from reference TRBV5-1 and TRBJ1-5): KAGVTQTPRYLIKTRGQQVTLSCSPISGHRSVSWYQQTPGQGLQFLFEYFSETQRNKGNFPGRFSGRQFSNSRSEMNVSTLELGDSALYLCASSPGQGAGQPQHFGDGTRLSIL.

This CDR3 reads CASSSPLAGAAYNEQFF. The DNA of the CDR3 is TGCGCCAGCAGCTCCCCCTTAGCGGGAGCTGCCTACAATGAGCAGTTCTTC. The gene calls are TRBV5-1 and TRBJ2-1; 9 bases fit TRBD2. Losses at the gene ends were 3 bases for V and 2 bases for J; bases not matched to a gene: 9. This CDR3 spans 17 amino acids. Per germline, CDR1 SGHRS and CDR2 YFSETQ. Supplemented by reference TRBV5-1 and TRBJ2-1, the full variable domain reads KAGVTQTPRYLIKTRGQQVTLSCSPISGHRSVSWYQQTPGQGLQFLFEYFSETQRNKGNFPGRFSGRQFSNSRSEMNVSTLELGDSALYLCASSSPLAGAAYNEQFFGPGTRLTVL.

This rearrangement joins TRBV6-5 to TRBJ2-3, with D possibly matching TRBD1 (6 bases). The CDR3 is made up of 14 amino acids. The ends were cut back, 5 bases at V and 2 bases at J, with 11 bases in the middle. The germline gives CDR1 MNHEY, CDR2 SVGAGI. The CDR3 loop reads CASSPRDNTDTQYF. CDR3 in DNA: TGTGCCAGCAGTCCCCGGGACAACACAGATACGCAGTATTTT.